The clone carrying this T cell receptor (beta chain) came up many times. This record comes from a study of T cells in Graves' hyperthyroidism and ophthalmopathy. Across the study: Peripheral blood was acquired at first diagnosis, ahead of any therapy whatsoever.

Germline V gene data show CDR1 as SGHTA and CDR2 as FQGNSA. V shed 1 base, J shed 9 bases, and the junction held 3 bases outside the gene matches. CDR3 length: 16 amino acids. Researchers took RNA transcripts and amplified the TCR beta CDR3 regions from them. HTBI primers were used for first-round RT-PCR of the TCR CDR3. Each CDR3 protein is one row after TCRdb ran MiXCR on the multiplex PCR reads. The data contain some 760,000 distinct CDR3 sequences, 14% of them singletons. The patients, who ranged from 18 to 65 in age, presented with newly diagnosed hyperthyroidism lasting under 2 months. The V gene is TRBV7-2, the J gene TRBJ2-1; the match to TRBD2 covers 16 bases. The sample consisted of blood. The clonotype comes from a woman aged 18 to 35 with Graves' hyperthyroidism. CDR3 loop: CASSLGGLAGGREQFF. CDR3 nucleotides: TGTGCCAGCAGCTTAGGGGGACTAGCGGGAGGGCGTGAGCAGTTCTTC.